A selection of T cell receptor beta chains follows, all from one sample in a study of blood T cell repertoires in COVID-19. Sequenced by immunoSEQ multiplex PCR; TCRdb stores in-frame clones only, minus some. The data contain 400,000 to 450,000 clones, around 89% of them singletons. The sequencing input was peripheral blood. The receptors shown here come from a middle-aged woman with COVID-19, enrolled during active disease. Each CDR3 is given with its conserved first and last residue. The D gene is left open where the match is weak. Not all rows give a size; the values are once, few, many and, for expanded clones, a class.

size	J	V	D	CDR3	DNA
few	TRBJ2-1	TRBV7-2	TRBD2	CASSLAKTSGSYHGSYNEQFF	TGTGCCAGCAGCTTAGCGAAGACTAGCGGGAGCTATCACGGCTCCTACAATGAGCAGTTCTTC
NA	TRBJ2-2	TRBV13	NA	CASSSFGTGELFF	TGTGCCAGCAGCTCATTCGGCACCGGGGAGCTGTTTTTT
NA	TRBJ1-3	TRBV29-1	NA	CSAGLSGNTIYF	TGCAGCGCCGGACTCTCTGGAAACACCATATATTTT
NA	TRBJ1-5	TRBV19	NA	CASRRASSNQPQHF	TGTGCCAGTAGGAGGGCCTCCAGCAATCAGCCCCAGCATTTT
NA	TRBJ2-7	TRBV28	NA	CASSLSGNEQYF	TGTGCCAGCAGTTTATCAGGGAACGAGCAGTACTTC
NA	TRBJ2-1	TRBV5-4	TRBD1	CASSSPGQGNNEQFF	TGTGCCAGCAGCTCACCGGGACAGGGGAACAATGAGCAGTTCTTC
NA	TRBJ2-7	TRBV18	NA	CASSEDRDRQYF	TGTGCCAGCTCAGAGGACCGTGACAGGCAGTACTTC
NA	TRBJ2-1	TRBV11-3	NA	CASSLRGIFNEQFF	TGTGCCAGCAGCTTACGCGGGATTTTCAATGAGCAGTTCTTC
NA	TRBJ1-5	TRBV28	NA	CASRRPLTGSNQPQHF	TGTGCCAGCAGACGACCTTTGACGGGGAGCAATCAGCCCCAGCATTTT
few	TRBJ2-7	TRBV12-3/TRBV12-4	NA	CASSPGASEQYF	TGTGCCAGCAGCCCTGGGGCCTCAGAGCAGTACTTC
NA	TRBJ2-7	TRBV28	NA	CASSPTGTSSYEQYF	TGTGCCAGCAGTCCAACCGGGACATCCTCCTACGAGCAGTACTTC